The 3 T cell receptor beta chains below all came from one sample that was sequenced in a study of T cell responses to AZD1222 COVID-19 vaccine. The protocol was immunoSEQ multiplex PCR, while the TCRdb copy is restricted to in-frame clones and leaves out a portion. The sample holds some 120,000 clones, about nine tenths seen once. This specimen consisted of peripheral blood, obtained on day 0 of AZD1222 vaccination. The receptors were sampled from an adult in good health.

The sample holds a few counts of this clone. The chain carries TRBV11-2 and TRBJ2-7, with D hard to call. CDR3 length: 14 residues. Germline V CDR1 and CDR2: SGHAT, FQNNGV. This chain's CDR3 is CATSLLSGFYEQYF. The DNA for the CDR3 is TGTGCTACGAGCTTACTATCCGGGTTTTACGAGCAGTACTTC.

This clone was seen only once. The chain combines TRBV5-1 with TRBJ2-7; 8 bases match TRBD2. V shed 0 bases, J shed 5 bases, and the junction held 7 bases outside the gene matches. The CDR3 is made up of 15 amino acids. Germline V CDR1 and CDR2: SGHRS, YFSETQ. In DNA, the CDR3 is TGCGCCAGCAGCTTGGCCGGGACTAGAGTAGACGAGCAGTACTTC. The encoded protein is CASSLAGTRVDEQYF.

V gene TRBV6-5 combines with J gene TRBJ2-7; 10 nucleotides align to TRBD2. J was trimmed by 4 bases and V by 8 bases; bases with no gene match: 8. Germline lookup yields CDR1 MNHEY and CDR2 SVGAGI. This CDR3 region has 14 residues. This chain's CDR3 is CASSSGTSAYEQYF. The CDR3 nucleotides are TGTGCCAGCTCCTCCGGGACTAGCGCTTACGAGCAGTACTTC.